A single sample gave rise to the 9 T cell receptor beta chains below, sequenced in a study of T cell clones after liver transplantation. Clones were sequenced by immunoSEQ multiplex PCR, and TCRdb holds only the in-frame ones, with some missing. This table has tens of thousands of clones, approximately 86% appearing once. Sequenced material: CD4+ T cells from blood, taken 24 months after liver transplant. Receptors originate from a human patient who received a liver transplant. Some T cells may arise from the graft donor.

This chain joins TRBV11-1 and TRBJ2-1; 7 nucleotides match TRBD1. Trimming took 5 bases from V and 4 from J; bases not matched to a gene: 5. The CDR3 runs 14 residues. CDR1 is SGHAT and CDR2 is FQDESV in the germline V gene (reference sequence). The CDR3 here is CASSTRDSYNEQFF. In DNA, the CDR3 is TGTGCCAGCAGCACCCGGGACAGTTACAATGAGCAGTTCTTC.

The chain employs TRBV6-1 and TRBJ2-7, with a weak D call TRBD2 (5 bases). The germline V gene encodes CDR1 MNHNS and CDR2 SASEGT. The CDR3 is made up of 12 amino acids. V shed 4 bases and J shed 6 bases, with 10 bases lying between them. CDR3 DNA: TGTGCCAGCAGTGGGACTCCTCTCGAGCAGTACTTC. Residues: CASSGTPLEQYF.

The J gene is TRBJ2-5, the V gene TRBV9; 13 bases agree with TRBD2. V gave up 4 bases and J gave up 5 bases; unmatched junction bases: 8. The CDR3 covers 16 residues. Germline CDR1 SGDLS, CDR2 YYNGEE. CDR3 residues: CASSLTSGGAVETQYF. CDR3 bases: TGTGCCAGCAGCTTAACTAGCGGGGGGGCCGTGGAGACCCAGTACTTC. The full variable domain, rest sourced from reference TRBV9 and TRBJ2-5, is DSGVTQTPKHLITATGQRVTLRCSPRSGDLSVYWYQQSLDQGLQFLIQYYNGEERAKGNILERFSAQQFPDLHSELNLSSLELGDSALYFCASSLTSGGAVETQYFGPGTRLLVL.

The J gene is TRBJ2-3, the V gene TRBV7-2; 8 bases align to TRBD2. In germline, CDR1 is SGHTA, CDR2 FQGNSA. Trimming at V came to 7 bases and at J to 2 bases, leaving 17 bases not matched to a gene. This CDR3 has 18 amino acids. CDR3 DNA sequence: TGTGCCAGCACATGGCGGGGGGTTCCCTCGCCAAACACAGATACGCAGTATTTT. Amino acid sequence: CASTWRGVPSPNTDTQYF.

This rearrangement joins TRBV18 to TRBJ1-3; D perhaps matches TRBD1 (5 bases). Trimming cost V 3 bases and J 8 bases, with 14 bases left between them. The CDR3 consists of 14 residues. CDR1 and CDR2 from the germline V gene are KGHSH and LQKENI. The CDR3 loop reads CASSPGPLRDTIYF. CDR3 in DNA: TGTGCCAGCTCACCGGGACCGCTACGGGACACCATATATTTT. Full variable domain (remainder filled in from reference TRBV18 and TRBJ1-3): NAGVMQNPRHLVRRRGQEARLRCSPMKGHSHVYWYRQLPEEGLKFMVYLQKENIIDESGMPKERFSAEFPKEGPSILRIQQVVRGDSAAYFCASSPGPLRDTIYFGEGSWLTVV.

J is TRBJ2-7 and V is TRBV5-1; 11 bases are shared with TRBD1. V was pared by 2 bases and J by 5 bases, with 3 bases of the junction left unmatched. CDR1 and CDR2 from the germline V gene are SGHRS and YFSETQ. The CDR3 loop spans 14 amino acids. This CDR3 is CASSFRTGGDEQYF. The CDR3 DNA sequence: TGCGCCAGCAGCTTCAGGACAGGGGGCGACGAGCAGTACTTC. The whole variable domain, filled in from reference TRBV5-1 and TRBJ2-7, reads KAGVTQTPRYLIKTRGQQVTLSCSPISGHRSVSWYQQTPGQGLQFLFEYFSETQRNKGNFPGRFSGRQFSNSRSEMNVSTLELGDSALYLCASSFRTGGDEQYFGPGTRLTVT.

The chain employs TRBV7-8 and TRBJ1-1; TRBD1 matches at 7 bases. From germline, CDR1 is SGHVS and CDR2 FQNEAQ. V was pared by 1 base and J by 6 bases, with 11 bases of the junction left unmatched. The CDR3 sequence is 16 residues long. The CDR3 DNA reads TGTGCCAGCAGCTTAGGCGGGACAGCTAAACAAGCTGAAGCTTTCTTT. It is translated as CASSLGGTAKQAEAFF.

The rearrangement joins TRBV25-1 to TRBJ2-5, with 8 nucleotides matching TRBD1. The CDR3 contains 16 residues. The V and J ends lost 0 bases and 6 bases, in that order; junction bases with no gene match: 9. Germline V gives CDR1 MGHDK, CDR2 SYGVNS. CDR3 loop: CASSEYLGDRRQTQYF. CDR3 nucleotide sequence: TGTGCCAGCAGTGAATATTTGGGGGACAGGAGACAGACCCAGTACTTC. The complete variable domain, with remaining parts taken from reference TRBV25-1 and TRBJ2-5, reads EADIYQTPRYLVIGTGKKITLECSQTMGHDKMYWYQQDPGMELHLIHYSYGVNSTEKGDLSSESTVSRIRTEHFPLTLESARPSHTSQYLCASSEYLGDRRQTQYFGPGTRLLVL.

The chain carries TRBV5-1 and TRBJ1-2, with D perhaps TRBD1 (6 bases). The CDR3 length is 16 residues. CDR1 and CDR2 from the germline V gene are SGHRS and YFSETQ. V lost 3 bases and J 0 bases, leaving 15 bases between the germline ends. The CDR3 nucleotides read TGCGCCAGCAGCTCATACGGACAGAAAGCTAACTATGGCTACACCTTC. Protein: CASSSYGQKANYGYTF.